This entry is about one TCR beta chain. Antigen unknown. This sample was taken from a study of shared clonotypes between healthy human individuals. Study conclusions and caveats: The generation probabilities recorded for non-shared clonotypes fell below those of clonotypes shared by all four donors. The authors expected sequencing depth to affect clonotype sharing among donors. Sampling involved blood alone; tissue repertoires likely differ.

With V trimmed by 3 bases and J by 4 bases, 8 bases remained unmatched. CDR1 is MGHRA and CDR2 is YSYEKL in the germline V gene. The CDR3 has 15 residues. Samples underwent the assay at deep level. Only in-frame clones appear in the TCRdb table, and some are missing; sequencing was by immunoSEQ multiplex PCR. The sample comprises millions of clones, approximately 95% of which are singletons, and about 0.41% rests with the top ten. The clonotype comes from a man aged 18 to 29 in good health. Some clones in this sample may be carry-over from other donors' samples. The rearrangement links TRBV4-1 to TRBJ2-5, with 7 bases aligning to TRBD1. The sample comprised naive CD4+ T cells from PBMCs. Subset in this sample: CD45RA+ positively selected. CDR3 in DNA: TGCGCCAGCAGCCAGTACAGGGGCGGCGTAGAGACCCAGTACTTC. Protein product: CASSQYRGGVETQYF.